The clone carrying this T cell receptor beta chain was seen ten or more times. Its specificity is unknown. The entry originates in a study of early T cells in non-severe SARS-CoV-2 infection. Study at large: Sequencing was performed on bulk RNA from unsorted whole blood, leaving chains unpaired.

Separate cDNA molecules each had unique molecular identifiers attached to them. TCRdb called the 5' RACE reads again in MiXCR, with one record for every CDR3 protein. The data contain 15,000 to 25,000 distinct CDR3 sequences, about 4% of them singletons. General observations from the study: CD4 and private specificities were missed by VDJdb matching, which favored anti-spike CD8 responses.

The source is an adult who was a healthcare worker with PCR-confirmed SARS-CoV-2 infection or an uninfected control (not recorded which). The specimen was whole blood.

The CDR3 DNA sequence: TGCAGTGCTGGGGAGTCACTAACGCACCAAGAGACCCAGTACTTC. This gives the protein CSAGESLTHQETQYF. The rearrangement joins TRBV20-1 to TRBJ2-5; D perhaps matches TRBD2 (5 bases). The CDR3 consists of 15 residues. The germline V gene encodes CDR1 DFQATT and CDR2 SNEGSKA (reference sequence). Trimming stripped 5 bases from V and 0 bases from J, with 16 bases between.